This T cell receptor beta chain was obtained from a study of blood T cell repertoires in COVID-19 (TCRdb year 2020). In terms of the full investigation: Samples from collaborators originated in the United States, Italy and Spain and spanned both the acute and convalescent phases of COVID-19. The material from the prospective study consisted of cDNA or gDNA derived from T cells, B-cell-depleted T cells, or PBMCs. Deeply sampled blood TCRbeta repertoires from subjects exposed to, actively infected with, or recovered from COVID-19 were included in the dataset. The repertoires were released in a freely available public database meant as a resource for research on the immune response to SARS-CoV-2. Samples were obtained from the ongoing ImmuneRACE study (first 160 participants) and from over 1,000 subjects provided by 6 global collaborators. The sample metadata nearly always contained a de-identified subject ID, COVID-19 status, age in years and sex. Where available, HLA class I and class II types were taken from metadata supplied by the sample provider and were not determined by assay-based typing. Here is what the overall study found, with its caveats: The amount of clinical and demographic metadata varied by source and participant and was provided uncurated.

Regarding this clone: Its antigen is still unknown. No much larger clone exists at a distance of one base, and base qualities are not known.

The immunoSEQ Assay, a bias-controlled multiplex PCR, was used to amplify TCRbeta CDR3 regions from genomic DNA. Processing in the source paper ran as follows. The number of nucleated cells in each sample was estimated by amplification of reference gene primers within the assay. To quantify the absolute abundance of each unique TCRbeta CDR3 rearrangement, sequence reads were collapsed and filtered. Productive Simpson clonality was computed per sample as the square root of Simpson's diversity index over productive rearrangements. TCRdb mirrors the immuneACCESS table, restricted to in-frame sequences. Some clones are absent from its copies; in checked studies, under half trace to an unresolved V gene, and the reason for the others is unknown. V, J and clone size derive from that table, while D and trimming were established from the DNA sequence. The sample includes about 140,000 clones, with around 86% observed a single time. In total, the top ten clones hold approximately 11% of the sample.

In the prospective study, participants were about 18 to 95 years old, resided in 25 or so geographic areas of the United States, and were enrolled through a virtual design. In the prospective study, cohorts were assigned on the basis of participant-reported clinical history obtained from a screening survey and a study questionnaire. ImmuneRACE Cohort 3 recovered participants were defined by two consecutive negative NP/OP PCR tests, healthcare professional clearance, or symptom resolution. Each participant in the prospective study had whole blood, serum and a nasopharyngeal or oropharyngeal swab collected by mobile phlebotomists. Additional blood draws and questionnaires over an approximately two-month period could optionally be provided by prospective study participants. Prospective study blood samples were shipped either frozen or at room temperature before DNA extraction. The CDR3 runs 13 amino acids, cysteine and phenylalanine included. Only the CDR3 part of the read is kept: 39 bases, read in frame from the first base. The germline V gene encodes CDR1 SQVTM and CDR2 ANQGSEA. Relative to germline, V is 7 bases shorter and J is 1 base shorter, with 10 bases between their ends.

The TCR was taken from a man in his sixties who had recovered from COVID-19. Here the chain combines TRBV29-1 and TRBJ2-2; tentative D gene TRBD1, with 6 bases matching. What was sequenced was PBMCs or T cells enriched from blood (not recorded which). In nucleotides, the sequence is TGCAGCGGACGGGACAAGAACACCGGGGAGCTGTTTTTT. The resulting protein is CSGRDKNTGELFF.